This T cell receptor beta chain was documented in a study of beta chain features in type 1 diabetes. The study, taken as a whole, reports: Type 1 diabetes patients had TCRB CDR3s that were shorter (moderately but significantly so) in all four CD4+ subsets.

The CDR3 contains 13 residues. V was trimmed by 1 base and J by 1 base, leaving 6 bases between them. In germline, CDR1 is SGHRS, CDR2 YFSETQ. Expressed TCRB transcripts were sequenced because the isolated RNA had all been reverse transcribed beforehand. TCRdb's table, derived via immunoSEQ multiplex PCR, lists solely in-frame clones and lacks some. The sample has 240,000 or so clones, roughly 70% seen once; the top ten hold approximately 0.05%. To note about this clone: Its cognate antigen is unknown.

The origin of this receptor is a man aged 25 to 40 in good health. Sequenced material: naive CD4+ T cells from blood. This chain connects TRBV5-1 to TRBJ2-7, with D hard to call. This chain's CDR3 is CASSLYGSYEQYF. DNA for the CDR3: TGCGCCAGCAGCTTGTACGGATCCTACGAGCAGTACTTC.